One and the same sample provided the 2 T cell receptor beta chains below, sequenced in a study of beta chain features in type 1 diabetes. The entirety of the isolated RNA underwent reverse transcription, so expressed TCRB transcripts were sequenced. Method: immunoSEQ multiplex PCR; TCRdb's copy keeps in-frame clones and lacks some. The repertoire holds about 180,000 clones, with about 8% as singletons. What these receptors recognize is not known. Study-wide results and limits: Across all four CD4+ subsets, people with type 1 diabetes showed modestly shorter TCRB CDR3s.

The sequencing sample was made of central memory CD4+ T cells from blood. The receptors here all came from a woman aged 40 to 50 with type 1 diabetes.

J is TRBJ1-6 and V is TRBV7-9; the match to TRBD1 covers 8 bases. The ends lost 2 bases at V and 9 bases at J; junction bases unmatched: 9. This CDR3 is 16 amino acids long. Germline CDR1 and CDR2: SEHNR and FQNEAQ (reference sequence). The CDR3 region has the DNA TGTGCCAGCAGCTTACAGGGGGCGGCCGGGGGTTCACCCCTCCACTTT. This sequence encodes CASSLQGAAGGSPLHF.

This rearrangement joins TRBV27 to TRBJ1-4; D gene uncertain. V was shortened by 5 bases and J by 8 bases, with 24 bases between the two germline ends. CDR3 length: 17 amino acids. Germline lookup yields CDR1 MNHEY and CDR2 SMNVEV (reference sequence). CDR3 bases: TGTGCCAGCAGTCTCTATGCTTCCGGGAGGTCTACCGAAAAACTGTTTTTT. It yields the protein CASSLYASGRSTEKLFF.